Here is one T cell receptor (beta chain) with its context. The table came from immunoSEQ multiplex PCR; TCRdb's copy has only in-frame clones and leaves some out. Of about 270,000 clones in the sample, approximately 90% are singletons; the top ten hold 2.4%. This entry belongs to a study of blood T cell repertoires in COVID-19. V was pared by 2 bases and J by 7 bases, with 6 bases between. Germline V gene sequence: CDR1 SGHDN, CDR2 FVKESK. This CDR3 comprises 12 residues. This clonotype was obtained from a woman younger than 35 who had recovered from COVID-19. Input material: PBMCs or T cells enriched from blood (not recorded which). The chain links TRBV14 to TRBJ1-5; a weak D match, TRBD1 (5 bases). CDR3 nucleotides: TGTGCCAGCAGCCAATGGGGCCAGCCCCAGCATTTT. This sequence encodes CASSQWGQPQHF.